These T cell receptor beta chains were read from a single sample in a study of blood T cell repertoires in COVID-19. Using immunoSEQ multiplex PCR, the repertoire was profiled, and TCRdb retains in-frame clones only, with some absent. The table lists some 330,000 clones, around 90% of them singletons. The material sequenced was PBMCs or T cells enriched from blood (not recorded which). These receptors were collected from a woman in her 30s who had recovered from COVID-19. Each CDR3 is given with its conserved first and last residue. Expanded clones get a size class; other rows say once, few or many, or leave the size out.

V: TRBV14
J: TRBJ1-1
size: NA
CDR3: CASSHLPGAGDTEAFF

V: TRBV6-1
J: TRBJ1-1
size: NA
CDR3: CASSEAVTGGVAFF

V: TRBV18
J: TRBJ1-2
size: NA
CDR3: CASSPQQGAAADGYTF

V: TRBV7-2
J: TRBJ2-1
size: NA
CDR3: CASSVGQGGYNEQFF

V: TRBV29-1
J: TRBJ2-3
size: NA
CDR3: CSADRDQTDTQYF

V: TRBV28
J: TRBJ2-3
size: once
CDR3: CASREGGTTDTQYF

V: TRBV4-1
J: TRBJ1-1
size: NA
CDR3: CASSETGEITEAFF

V: TRBV10-3
J: TRBJ2-7
size: NA
CDR3: CAISPQSRGSYEQYF

V: TRBV9
J: TRBJ1-2
size: NA
CDR3: CASRRTGTNYGYTF

V: TRBV2
J: TRBJ2-2
size: NA
CDR3: CASSALGAGDTGELFF

V: TRBV5-1
J: TRBJ2-7
size: NA
CDR3: CASSLAGKSADEQYF

V: TRBV7-8
J: TRBJ2-5
size: NA
CDR3: CASSLRTGVGETQYF

V: TRBV6-5
J: TRBJ2-7
size: NA
CDR3: CASRGFGTATYEQYF

V: TRBV28
J: TRBJ2-7
size: NA
CDR3: CASSLRGGSYEQYF

V: TRBV6-5
J: TRBJ2-7
size: NA
CDR3: CASSLKQGASYEQYF

V: TRBV12-5
J: TRBJ1-5
size: NA
CDR3: CASGLGAGQPQHF

V: TRBV9
J: TRBJ2-7
size: NA
CDR3: CASSVHGERQYF

V: TRBV21-1
J: TRBJ1-4
size: NA
CDR3: CASSIRDNTDEKLFF

V: TRBV2
J: TRBJ2-5
size: NA
CDR3: CASIQREGRETQYF

V: TRBV28
J: TRBJ1-2
size: NA
CDR3: CASAATYGYTF

V: TRBV7-2
J: TRBJ1-5
size: NA
CDR3: CASSFDRQGYQPQHF

V: TRBV10-3
J: TRBJ2-3
size: NA
CDR3: CASRQSGTDTQYF

V: TRBV24-1
J: TRBJ2-1
size: NA
CDR3: CATSGLAGNEQFF

V: TRBV28
J: TRBJ1-2
size: NA
CDR3: CASSPGTANYGYTF

V: TRBV19
J: TRBJ1-1
size: NA
CDR3: CASSTQGAGTEAFF

V: TRBV28
J: TRBJ1-2
size: NA
CDR3: CASTAPGQGHGYTF

V: TRBV5-4
J: TRBJ2-7
size: NA
CDR3: CASSPGGQGFTSYEQYF

V: TRBV4-3
J: TRBJ1-5
size: once
CDR3: CASSQDRYSNQPQHF

V: TRBV5-6
J: TRBJ2-7
size: NA
CDR3: CASSRSGSSYEQYF

V: TRBV3-1/TRBV3-2
J: TRBJ2-1
size: NA
CDR3: CASSPLPRGRPDEQFF

V: TRBV28
J: TRBJ1-2
size: NA
CDR3: CASSLQRQDHYGYTF

V: TRBV30
J: TRBJ1-1
size: NA
CDR3: CACSTGKEAFF

V: TRBV5-8
J: TRBJ1-2
size: NA
CDR3: CASSLTGTLSGYTF

V: TRBV5-1
J: TRBJ2-7
size: NA
CDR3: CASSLVLGAAPEQYF

V: TRBV3-1/TRBV3-2
J: TRBJ2-7
size: NA
CDR3: CASSQGTGAPYEQYF

V: TRBV20-1
J: TRBJ1-5
size: NA
CDR3: CSASVQGPDQPQHF

V: TRBV28
J: TRBJ2-3
size: NA
CDR3: CASSLSGRGSTDTQYF

V: TRBV18
J: TRBJ1-5
size: NA
CDR3: CASSPDRGFGNQPQHF

V: TRBV18
J: TRBJ1-2
size: NA
CDR3: CASSPGQGTNYGYTF

V: TRBV4-1
J: TRBJ1-1
size: NA
CDR3: CASSQQTGNTEAFF